The present T cell receptor (beta chain) was sequenced within a study of patients and donors after allogeneic stem cell transplantation. This clonotype has only a few counts. Germline V CDR1 and CDR2: ENHRY, SYGVKD. The trim removed 5 bases at V and 1 base at J, leaving 7 bases unmatched. The CDR3 covers 16 residues. TCRdb re-called the RT-PCR reads through MiXCR, storing one row per CDR3 protein. The table lists 800,000 to 1,000,000 distinct CDR3 sequences, around 17% of them singletons, with approximately 5.9% in the top ten. The sample consisted of blood, either unsorted or a sorted T cell fraction (not recorded which). The origin of this receptor is a human donor who was either an allogeneic HSCT recipient or a stem cell or donor lymphocyte infusion donor (not recorded which). It is not recorded whose cells these are; they may come from a transplant donor. This chain joins TRBV10-3 and TRBJ2-2; TRBD2 matches at 7 bases. The chain's CDR3 is CAISTSAVLNTGELFF. CDR3 coding DNA: TGTGCCATCAGTACTAGCGCGGTTTTGAACACCGGGGAGCTGTTTTTT.